The rows below give T cell receptor beta chains drawn from one sample of a study of T-cell reconstitution after alpha-beta-depleted transplantation in children. One entry per CDR3 protein results from TCRdb running MiXCR on the PCR reads. This table holds some 81,000 distinct CDR3 sequences, about 14% found once. The specimen comprised PBMCs, mostly from graft donor cells, sampled 180 days after TCRalphabeta/CD19-depleted stem cell transplant. The source of these receptors is a male patient aged 2-9 years who had a stem cell transplant for acute lymphoblastic leukemia, so the T cells may come from the graft donor. Both conserved end residues are part of each CDR3. A D gene is named only where the DNA matches it firmly. Some rows mark clone size as missing; the rest say once, few, many or name a class of expanded clone.

v_gene	j_gene	abundance	d_gene	CDR3aa	CDR3nt
TRBV20-1	TRBJ2-7	few	-	CSARDRTVIYEQYF	TGCAGTGCTAGAGACAGGACAGTAATCTACGAGCAGTACTTC
TRBV7-6	TRBJ2-1	few	-	CASRRGLYNEQFF	TGTGCCAGCAGGCGGGGGCTCTACAATGAGCAGTTCTTC
TRBV7-7	TRBJ2-7	few	TRBD1	CASSRDSGGRYQYF	TGTGCTAGCAGCAGAGACTCAGGGGGCAGGTATCAGTACTTC
TRBV10-3	TRBJ1-2	few	-	CAMSTGYDYGYTF	TGTGCCATGAGCACAGGGTATGACTATGGCTACACCTTC
TRBV7-2	TRBJ2-1	few	-	CASSRGHRGDNEQFF	TGTGCCAGCAGCCGGGGACACCGGGGGGACAATGAGCAGTTCTTC
TRBV20-1	TRBJ1-2	few	-	CSARTSLGGGYTF	TGCAGTGCTCGAACTTCCCTCGGGGGTGGCTACACCTTC
TRBV7-3	TRBJ2-1	-	-	CASSLFESWYNEQFF	TGTGCCAGCAGCCTATTCGAGTCATGGTACAATGAGCAGTTCTTC
TRBV20-1	TRBJ2-7	few	TRBD1	CSASRGTGSSYEQYF	TGCAGTGCTAGTCGGGGGACAGGATCGTCCTACGAGCAGTACTTC
TRBV20-1	TRBJ1-1	few	-	CSAKGGGATEAFF	TGCAGTGCTAAGGGTGGGGGGGCCACTGAAGCTTTCTTT
TRBV15	TRBJ2-5	many	-	CATSREGAGTMFEETQYF	TGTGCCACCAGCAGAGAGGGAGCAGGGACGATGTTCGAAGAGACCCAGTACTTC
TRBV27	TRBJ2-2	few	-	CASSLIRVNTGELFF	TGTGCCAGCAGTTTAATCAGGGTGAACACCGGGGAGCTGTTTTTT
TRBV28	TRBJ2-3	many	-	CASSLAGGNTQYF	TGTGCCAGCAGTTTAGCAGGAGGTAATACGCAGTATTTT
TRBV5-1	TRBJ1-6	few	-	CASSLAGQGYSPLHF	TGCGCCAGCAGCTTGGCCGGCCAGGGTTATTCACCCCTCCACTTT
TRBV5-5	TRBJ2-3	few	-	CASSWDTTQYF	TGTGCCAGCAGCTGGGACACCACGCAGTATTTT
TRBV11-2	TRBJ2-3	few	TRBD2	CASSLSPLAGGADTQYF	TGTGCCAGCAGCTTATCCCCTCTAGCGGGAGGCGCAGATACGCAGTATTTT
TRBV4-3	TRBJ2-5	few	-	CASREDYGTPGGTQYF	TGCGCCAGCAGGGAGGACTATGGGACTCCTGGCGGGACCCAGTACTTC